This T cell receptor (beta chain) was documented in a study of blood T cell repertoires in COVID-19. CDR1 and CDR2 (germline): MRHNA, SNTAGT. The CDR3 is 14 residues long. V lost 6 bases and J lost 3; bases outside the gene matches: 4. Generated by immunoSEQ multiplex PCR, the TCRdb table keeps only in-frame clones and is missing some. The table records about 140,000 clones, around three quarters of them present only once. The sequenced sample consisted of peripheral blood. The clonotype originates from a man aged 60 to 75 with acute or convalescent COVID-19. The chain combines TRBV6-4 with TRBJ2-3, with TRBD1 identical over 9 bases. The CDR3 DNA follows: TGTGCCAGCAGAGGACAGGGGTTGACAGATACGCAGTATTTT. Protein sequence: CASRGQGLTDTQYF.